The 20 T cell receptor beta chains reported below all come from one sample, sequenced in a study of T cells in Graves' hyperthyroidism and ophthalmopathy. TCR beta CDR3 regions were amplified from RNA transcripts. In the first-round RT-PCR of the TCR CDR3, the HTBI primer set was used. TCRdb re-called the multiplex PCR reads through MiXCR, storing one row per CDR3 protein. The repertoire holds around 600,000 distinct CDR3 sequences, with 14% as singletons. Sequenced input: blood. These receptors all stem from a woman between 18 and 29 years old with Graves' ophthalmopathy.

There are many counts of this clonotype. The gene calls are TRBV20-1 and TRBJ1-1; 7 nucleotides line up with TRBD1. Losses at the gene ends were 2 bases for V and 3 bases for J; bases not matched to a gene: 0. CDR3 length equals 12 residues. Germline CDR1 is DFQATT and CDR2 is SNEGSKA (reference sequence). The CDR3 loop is CSARTGDTEAFF. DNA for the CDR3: TGCAGTGCTAGAACAGGGGACACTGAAGCTTTCTTT.

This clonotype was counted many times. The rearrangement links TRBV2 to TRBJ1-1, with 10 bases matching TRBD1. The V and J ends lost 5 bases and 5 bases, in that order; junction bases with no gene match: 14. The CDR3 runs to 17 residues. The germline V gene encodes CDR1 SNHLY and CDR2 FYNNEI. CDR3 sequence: CASSWVVGTGERTEAFF. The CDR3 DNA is TGTGCCAGCAGTTGGGTAGTCGGGACAGGGGAGCGTACTGAAGCTTTCTTT.

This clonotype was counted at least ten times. This CDR3 is CASSLGLAGGWETQYF. CDR3 DNA: TGTGCCAGCAGCCTAGGACTAGCGGGAGGTTGGGAGACCCAGTACTTC. The chain links TRBV12-3 or TRBV12-4 to TRBJ2-5; 14 nucleotides agree with TRBD2. Trimming cost V 6 bases and J 5 bases; bases outside gene matches: 8. This CDR3 comprises 16 residues.

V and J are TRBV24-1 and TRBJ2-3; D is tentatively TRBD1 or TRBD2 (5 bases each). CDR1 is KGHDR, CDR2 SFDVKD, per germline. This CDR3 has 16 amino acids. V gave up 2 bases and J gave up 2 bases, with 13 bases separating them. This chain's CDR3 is CATSDSFGTLTDTQYF. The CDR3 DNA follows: TGTGCCACCAGTGATTCTTTTGGGACCCTCACAGATACGCAGTATTTT.

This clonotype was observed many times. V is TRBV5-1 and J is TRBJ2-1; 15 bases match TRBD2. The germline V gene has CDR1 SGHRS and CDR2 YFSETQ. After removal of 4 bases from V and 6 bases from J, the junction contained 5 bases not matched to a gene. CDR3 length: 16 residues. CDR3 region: CASSLGTSGRTNEQFF. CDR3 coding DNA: TGCGCCAGCAGCCTCGGGACTAGCGGGAGGACCAATGAGCAGTTCTTC. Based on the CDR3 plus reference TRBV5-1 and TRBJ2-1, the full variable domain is KAGVTQTPRYLIKTRGQQVTLSCSPISGHRSVSWYQQTPGQGLQFLFEYFSETQRNKGNFPGRFSGRQFSNSRSEMNVSTLELGDSALYLCASSLGTSGRTNEQFFGPGTRLTVL.

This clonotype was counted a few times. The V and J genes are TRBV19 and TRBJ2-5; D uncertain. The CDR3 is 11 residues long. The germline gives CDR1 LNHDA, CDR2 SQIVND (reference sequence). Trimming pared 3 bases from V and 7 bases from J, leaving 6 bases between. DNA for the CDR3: TGTGCCAGTAGTATTCCTGGGACCCAGTACTTC. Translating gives CASSIPGTQYF.

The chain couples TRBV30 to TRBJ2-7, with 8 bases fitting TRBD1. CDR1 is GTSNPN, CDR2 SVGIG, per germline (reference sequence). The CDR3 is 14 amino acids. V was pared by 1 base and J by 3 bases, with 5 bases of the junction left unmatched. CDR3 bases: TGTGCCTGGAGTGAAACCGGGACAGGCTACGAGCAGTACTTC. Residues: CAWSETGTGYEQYF.

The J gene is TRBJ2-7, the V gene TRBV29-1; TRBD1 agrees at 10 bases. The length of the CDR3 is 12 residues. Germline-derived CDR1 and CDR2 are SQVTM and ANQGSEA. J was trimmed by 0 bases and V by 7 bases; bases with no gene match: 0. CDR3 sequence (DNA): TGCAGCGGGACAGGGGGCTCCTACGAGCAGTACTTC. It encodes CSGTGGSYEQYF.

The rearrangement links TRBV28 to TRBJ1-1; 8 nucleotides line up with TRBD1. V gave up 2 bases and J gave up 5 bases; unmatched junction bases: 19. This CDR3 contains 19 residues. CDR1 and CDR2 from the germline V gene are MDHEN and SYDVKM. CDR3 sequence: CASSLPFSGTGGKKTEAFF. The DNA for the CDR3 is TGTGCCAGCAGTTTACCCTTCTCCGGGACAGGCGGTAAGAAAACTGAAGCTTTCTTT.

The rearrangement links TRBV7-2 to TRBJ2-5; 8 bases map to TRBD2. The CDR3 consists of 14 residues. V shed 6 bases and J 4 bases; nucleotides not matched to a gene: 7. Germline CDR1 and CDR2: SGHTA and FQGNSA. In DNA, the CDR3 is TGTGCCAGCAGTCTAATCGCGGGAGGAGAGACCCAGTACTTC. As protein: CASSLIAGGETQYF.

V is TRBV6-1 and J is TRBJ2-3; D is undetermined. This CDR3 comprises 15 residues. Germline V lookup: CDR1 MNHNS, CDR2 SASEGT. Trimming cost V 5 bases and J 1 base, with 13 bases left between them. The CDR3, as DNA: TGTGCCAGCAGTCCCCTCGTCGCGGGCACAGATACGCAGTATTTT. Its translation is CASSPLVAGTDTQYF.

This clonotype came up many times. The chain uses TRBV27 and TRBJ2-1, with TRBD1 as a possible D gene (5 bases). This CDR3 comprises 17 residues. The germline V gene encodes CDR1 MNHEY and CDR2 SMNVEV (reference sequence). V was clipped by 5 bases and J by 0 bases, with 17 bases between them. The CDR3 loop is CASSPSPTVSSYNEQFF. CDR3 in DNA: TGTGCCAGCAGTCCCTCCCCGACAGTGAGCTCCTACAATGAGCAGTTCTTC.

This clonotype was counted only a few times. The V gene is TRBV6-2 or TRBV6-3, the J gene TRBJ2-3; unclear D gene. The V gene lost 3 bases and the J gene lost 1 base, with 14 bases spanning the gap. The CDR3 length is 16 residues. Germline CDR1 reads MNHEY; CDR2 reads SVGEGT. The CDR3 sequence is CASSYSESLGTDTQYF. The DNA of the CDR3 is TGTGCCAGCAGTTATTCGGAGTCGTTAGGCACAGATACGCAGTATTTT.

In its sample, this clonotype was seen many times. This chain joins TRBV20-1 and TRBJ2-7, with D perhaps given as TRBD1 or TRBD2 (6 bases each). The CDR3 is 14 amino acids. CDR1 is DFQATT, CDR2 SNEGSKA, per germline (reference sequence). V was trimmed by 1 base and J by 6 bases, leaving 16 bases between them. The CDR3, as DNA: TGCAGTGCTAGAGGGGGGGCAGGGAGTCGCGAGCAGTACTTC. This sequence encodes CSARGGAGSREQYF.

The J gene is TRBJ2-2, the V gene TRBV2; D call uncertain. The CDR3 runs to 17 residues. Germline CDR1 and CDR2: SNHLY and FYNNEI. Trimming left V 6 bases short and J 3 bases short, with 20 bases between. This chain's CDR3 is CASSPRYTSRDTGELFF. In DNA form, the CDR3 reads TGTGCCAGCAGCCCAAGGTACACCTCCCGGGACACCGGGGAGCTGTTTTTT.

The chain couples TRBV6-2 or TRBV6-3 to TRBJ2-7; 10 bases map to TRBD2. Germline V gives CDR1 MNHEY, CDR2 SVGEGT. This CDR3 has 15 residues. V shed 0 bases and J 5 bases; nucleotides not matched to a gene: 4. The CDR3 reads CASSYSASGSHEQYF. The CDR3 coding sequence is TGTGCCAGCAGTTACTCGGCTAGCGGGAGTCACGAGCAGTACTTC.

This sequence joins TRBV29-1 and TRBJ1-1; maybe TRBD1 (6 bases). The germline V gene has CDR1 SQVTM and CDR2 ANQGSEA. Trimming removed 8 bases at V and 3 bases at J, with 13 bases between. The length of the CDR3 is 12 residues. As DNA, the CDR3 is TGCAGCACACCTAGGGGGGACACTGAAGCTTTCTTT. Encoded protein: CSTPRGDTEAFF.

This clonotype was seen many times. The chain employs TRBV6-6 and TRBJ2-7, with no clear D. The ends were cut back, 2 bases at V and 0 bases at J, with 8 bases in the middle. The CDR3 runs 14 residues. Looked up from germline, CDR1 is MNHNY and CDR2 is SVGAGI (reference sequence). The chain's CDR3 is CASSYTVLSYEQYF. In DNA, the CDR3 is TGTGCCAGCAGTTACACCGTCCTCTCCTACGAGCAGTACTTC.

CDR3 DNA sequence: TGCGCCAGCAGTGCGGAGGGGCCTCCTTCGCGGGAGTTAACCCCTGAGCAGTTCTTC. This encodes CASSAEGPPSRELTPEQFF. This chain connects TRBV5-1 to TRBJ2-1; 7 bases agree with TRBD2. V was pared by 5 bases and J by 9 bases, with 26 bases of the junction left unmatched. Per the germline V gene, CDR1 is SGHRS and CDR2 is YFSETQ. This CDR3 spans 19 amino acids.

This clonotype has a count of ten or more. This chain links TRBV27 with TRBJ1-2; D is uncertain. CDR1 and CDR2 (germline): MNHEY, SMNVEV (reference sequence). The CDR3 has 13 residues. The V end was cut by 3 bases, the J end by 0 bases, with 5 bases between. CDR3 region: CASSFGPNYGYTF. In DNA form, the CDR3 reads TGTGCCAGCAGTTTTGGACCTAACTATGGCTACACCTTC.